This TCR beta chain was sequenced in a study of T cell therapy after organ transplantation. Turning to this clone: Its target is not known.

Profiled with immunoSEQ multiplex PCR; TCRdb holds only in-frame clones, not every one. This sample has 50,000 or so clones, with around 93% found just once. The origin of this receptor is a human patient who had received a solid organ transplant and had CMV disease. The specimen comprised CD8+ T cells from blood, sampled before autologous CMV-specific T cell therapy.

As DNA, the CDR3 is TGTGCCAGCAGCGTAGCAGGGCAGAGCACAGATACGCAGTATTTT. Its translation: CASSVAGQSTDTQYF. The chain carries TRBV9 and TRBJ2-3, with D possibly being TRBD1 (5 bases). The CDR3 loop spans 15 amino acids. The V gene lost 0 bases and the J gene lost 0 bases, with 8 bases spanning the gap. Germline CDR1 and CDR2: SGDLS and YYNGEE. Based on the CDR3 plus reference TRBV9 and TRBJ2-3, the full variable domain is DSGVTQTPKHLITATGQRVTLRCSPRSGDLSVYWYQQSLDQGLQFLIQYYNGEERAKGNILERFSAQQFPDLHSELNLSSLELGDSALYFCASSVAGQSTDTQYFGPGTRLTVL.